Below are 13 T cell receptor beta chains sequenced from a single sample in a study of blood T cell repertoires in COVID-19. Profiled with immunoSEQ multiplex PCR; TCRdb holds only in-frame clones, not every one. This table has around 400,000 clones, about 89% appearing once. Sequencing input: peripheral blood. The receptor set was obtained from a woman aged 55-70 years with COVID-19, enrolled during active disease.

The V gene is TRBV28, the J gene TRBJ1-2; perhaps TRBD1 as D (6 bases). V lost 6 bases to trimming and J lost 8 bases, with 16 bases between them. Germline CDR1 MDHEN, CDR2 SYDVKM. This CDR3 has 13 residues. CDR3 DNA: TGTGCCAGCAGGCGTGGGGGGGCTCGAGGCTACACCTTC. Its translation is CASRRGGARGYTF.

The chain carries TRBV6-4 and TRBJ2-6; no firm D call. Trimming left V 4 bases short and J 0 bases short, with 4 bases between. The CDR3 is 14 amino acids. The germline V gene has CDR1 MRHNA and CDR2 SNTAGT. CDR3 amino acids: CASSVNSGANVLTF. The CDR3 DNA reads as TGTGCCAGCAGTGTAAACTCTGGGGCCAACGTCCTGACTTTC.

V and J are TRBV29-1 and TRBJ1-1; no clear D gene. CDR1 and CDR2 from the germline V gene are SQVTM and ANQGSEA. Trimming removed 0 bases at V and 2 bases at J, with 10 bases between. The CDR3 spans 14 residues. The CDR3 is CSVEDYGGNTEAFF. The CDR3 region has the DNA TGCAGCGTTGAAGATTACGGCGGTAACACTGAAGCTTTCTTT. Full variable domain (missing parts from reference TRBV29-1 and TRBJ1-1): SAVISQKPSRDICQRGTSLTIQCQVDSQVTMMFWYRQQPGQSLTLIATANQGSEATYESGFVIDKFPISRPNLTFSTLTVSNMSPEDSSIYLCSVEDYGGNTEAFFGQGTRLTVV.

V is TRBV27 and J is TRBJ1-5; 7 bases fit TRBD1. With V trimmed by 4 bases and J by 5 bases, 8 bases remained unmatched. The CDR3 runs to 15 residues. Germline V gene lookup returns CDR1 MNHEY and CDR2 SMNVEV (reference sequence). CDR3 in amino acids: CASSSRQGKDQPQHF. The CDR3 DNA is TGTGCCAGCAGTTCTCGACAGGGAAAGGATCAGCCCCAGCATTTT.

The chain combines TRBV5-1 with TRBJ2-7, with TRBD1 matching over 10 bases. The V gene's germline CDR1 is SGHRS and CDR2 YFSETQ. V lost 0 bases, J lost 7 bases, and 10 bases stayed unmatched. This CDR3 has 16 residues. The CDR3 sequence is CASSLAGVGTGDEQYF. In DNA form, the CDR3 reads TGCGCCAGCAGCTTGGCGGGTGTCGGGACAGGGGATGAGCAGTACTTC.

The chain uses TRBV3-1 (or the pseudogene TRBV3-2) and TRBJ2-2, with TRBD2 identical over 10 bases. V was clipped by 2 bases and J by 1 base; unmatched bases: 1. The CDR3 has 16 residues. Germline CDR1 and CDR2: LGHDT and YNNKEL (reference sequence). Written as DNA, the CDR3 is TGTGCCAGCAGCCAACCTAGCGGGGGGAACACCGGGGAGCTGTTTTTT. This encodes CASSQPSGGNTGELFF.

The chain recombines TRBV6-5 with TRBJ1-5; 7 bases align to TRBD1. J lost 5 bases, V lost 4 bases, and 2 bases had no gene match. CDR1 and CDR2 from the germline V gene are MNHEY and SVGAGI. CDR3 length equals 13 residues. Written as DNA, the CDR3 is TGTGCCAGCAGTTTGACAGGGTATCAGCCCCAGCATTTT. Amino acid sequence: CASSLTGYQPQHF.

The rearrangement links TRBV27 to TRBJ2-5, with 10 bases that match TRBD1. The J segment lost 4 bases and the V segment lost 8 bases, leaving 4 bases of the junction unmatched. CDR1 MNHEY and CDR2 SMNVEV come from the germline V gene (reference sequence). CDR3 length equals 13 residues. The chain's CDR3 is CASRRDRGETQYF. The CDR3 coding sequence is TGTGCCAGCCGTAGGGACAGGGGAGAGACCCAGTACTTC.

The chain joins TRBV3-1 (or the pseudogene TRBV3-2) to TRBJ1-1; D gene ambiguous. V gave up 4 bases and J gave up 0 bases, with 12 bases separating them. Looked up from germline, CDR1 is LGHDT and CDR2 is YNNKEL (reference sequence). This CDR3 region has 15 residues. CDR3 residues: CASSPSVQMNTEAFF. DNA for the CDR3: TGTGCCAGCAGCCCCTCGGTACAGATGAACACTGAAGCTTTCTTT.

V is TRBV9 and J is TRBJ1-1, with D possibly matching TRBD1 (6 bases). The CDR3 length is 14 residues. The germline V and J ends were trimmed by 3 bases and 4 bases, with 13 bases remaining between them. CDR1 is SGDLS, CDR2 YYNGEE, per germline. CDR3 loop: CASSETGKSTEAFF. The CDR3 coding sequence is TGTGCCAGCAGCGAAACAGGGAAAAGCACTGAAGCTTTCTTT.

V usage is TRBV25-1 and J usage is TRBJ1-1, with D hard to call. The germline CDR1 and CDR2 sequences are MGHDK and SYGVNS. This CDR3 has 15 residues. Trimming took off 5 bases at V and 2 bases at J, with 15 bases between the two ends. CDR3 amino acids: CASSSLTPSNTEAFF. CDR3 DNA: TGTGCCAGCAGTTCCTTGACACCCTCCAACACTGAAGCTTTCTTT. The full variable domain, completed using reference TRBV25-1 and TRBJ1-1, is EADIYQTPRYLVIGTGKKITLECSQTMGHDKMYWYQQDPGMELHLIHYSYGVNSTEKGDLSSESTVSRIRTEHFPLTLESARPSHTSQYLCASSSLTPSNTEAFFGQGTRLTVV.

The chain is built from TRBV5-6 and TRBJ2-1; D may be TRBD2 (5 bases). The V gene lost 4 bases and the J gene lost 7 bases, with 18 bases spanning the gap. The CDR3 runs 15 residues. Germline CDR1 is SGHDT and CDR2 is YYEEEE. The CDR3 is CASSGGWRGPNEQFF. The CDR3 DNA reads TGTGCCAGCAGCGGCGGGTGGCGCGGCCCGAATGAGCAGTTCTTC.

The chain is built from TRBV29-1 and TRBJ1-1; no clear D. Looked up from germline, CDR1 is SQVTM and CDR2 is ANQGSEA. Trimming removed 6 bases at V and 0 bases at J, with 8 bases between. CDR3 length: 12 residues. As DNA, the CDR3 is TGCAGCGTCAGGCTCGTGAACACTGAAGCTTTCTTT. Its protein product is CSVRLVNTEAFF.